These 2 T cell receptor beta chains originate from one sample sequenced in a study of shared clonotypes between healthy human individuals. Generated by immunoSEQ multiplex PCR, the TCRdb table keeps only in-frame clones and is missing some. The sample yields more than 900,000 clones, around 78% seen once. The sequencing input was memory CD4+ T cells from PBMCs. The subset: CD45RA-negative fraction. The receptors shown here come from a man aged 18 to 30 in good health. Some clones in this sample may be carry-over from other donors' samples.

This CDR3 reads CSVATSISTDTQYF. In DNA, the CDR3 is TGCAGCGTGGCGACTAGCATTAGCACAGATACGCAGTATTTT. J is TRBJ2-3 and V is TRBV29-1; 7 bases are a match to TRBD2. In germline, CDR1 is SQVTM, CDR2 ANQGSEA. The CDR3 sequence is 14 residues long. V shed 6 bases, J shed 0 bases, and the junction held 6 bases outside the gene matches.

The chain recombines TRBV7-6 with TRBJ1-1; possibly TRBD1 for D (6 bases). Between the trimmed V and J ends, which lost 4 bases and 5 bases, there was a span of 17 bases. The CDR3 is made up of 15 amino acids. CDR1 and CDR2 (germline): SGHVS, FNYEAQ. The CDR3 here is CASSSTGGGRTEAFF. CDR3 in DNA: TGTGCCAGCAGCTCGACAGGAGGCGGACGGACTGAAGCTTTCTTT.